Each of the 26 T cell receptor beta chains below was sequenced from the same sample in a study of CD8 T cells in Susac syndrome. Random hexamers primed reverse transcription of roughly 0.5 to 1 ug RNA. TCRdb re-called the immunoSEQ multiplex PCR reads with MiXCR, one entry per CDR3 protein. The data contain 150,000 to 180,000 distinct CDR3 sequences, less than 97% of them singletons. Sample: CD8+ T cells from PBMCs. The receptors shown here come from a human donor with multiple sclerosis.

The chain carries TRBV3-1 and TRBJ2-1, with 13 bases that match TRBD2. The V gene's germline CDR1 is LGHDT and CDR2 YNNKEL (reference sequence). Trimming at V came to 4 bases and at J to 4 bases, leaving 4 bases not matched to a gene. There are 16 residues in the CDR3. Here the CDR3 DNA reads TGTGCCAGCAGCCTACTAGCGGGGGGGTGGTACAATGAGCAGTTCTTC. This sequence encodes CASSLLAGGWYNEQFF.

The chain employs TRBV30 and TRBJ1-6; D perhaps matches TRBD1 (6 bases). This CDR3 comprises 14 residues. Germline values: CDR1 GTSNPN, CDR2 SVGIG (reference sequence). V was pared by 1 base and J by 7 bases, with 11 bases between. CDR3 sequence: CAWSADSLNSPLHF. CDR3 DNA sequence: TGTGCCTGGAGTGCGGACAGCCTAAATTCACCCCTCCACTTT.

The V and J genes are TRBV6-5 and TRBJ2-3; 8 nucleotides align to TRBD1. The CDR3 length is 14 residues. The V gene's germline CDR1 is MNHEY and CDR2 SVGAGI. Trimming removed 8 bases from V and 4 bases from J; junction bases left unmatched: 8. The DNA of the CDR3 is TGTGCCAGCGGAGTAACACAGGGGGCAGATACGCAGTATTTT. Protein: CASGVTQGADTQYF.

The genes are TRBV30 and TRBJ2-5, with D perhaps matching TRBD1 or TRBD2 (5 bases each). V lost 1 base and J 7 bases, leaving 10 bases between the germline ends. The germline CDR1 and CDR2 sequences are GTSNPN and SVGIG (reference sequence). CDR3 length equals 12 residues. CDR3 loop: CAWSAGTGTQYF. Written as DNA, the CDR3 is TGTGCCTGGAGTGCAGGGACGGGGACCCAGTACTTC.

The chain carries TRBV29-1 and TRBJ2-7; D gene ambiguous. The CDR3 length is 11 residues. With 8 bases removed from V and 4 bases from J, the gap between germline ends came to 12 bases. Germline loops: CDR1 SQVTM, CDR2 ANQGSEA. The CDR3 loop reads CSIIEGYEQYV. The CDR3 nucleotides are TGCAGCATTATCGAAGGGTACGAGCAGTACGTC.

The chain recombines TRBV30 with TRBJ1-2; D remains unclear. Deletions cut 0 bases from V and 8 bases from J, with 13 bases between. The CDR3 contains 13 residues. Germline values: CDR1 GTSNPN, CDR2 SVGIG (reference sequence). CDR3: CAWSVSPGLGYTF. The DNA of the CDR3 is TGTGCCTGGAGTGTAAGCCCGGGTTTAGGCTACACCTTC.

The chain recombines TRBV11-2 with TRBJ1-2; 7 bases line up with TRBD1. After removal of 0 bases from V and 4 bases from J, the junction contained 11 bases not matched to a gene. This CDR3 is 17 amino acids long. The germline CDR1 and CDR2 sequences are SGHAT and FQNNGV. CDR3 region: CASSLDRSTGNSYGYTF. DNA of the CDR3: TGTGCCAGCAGCTTAGATCGTTCGACAGGGAATAGCTATGGCTACACCTTC.

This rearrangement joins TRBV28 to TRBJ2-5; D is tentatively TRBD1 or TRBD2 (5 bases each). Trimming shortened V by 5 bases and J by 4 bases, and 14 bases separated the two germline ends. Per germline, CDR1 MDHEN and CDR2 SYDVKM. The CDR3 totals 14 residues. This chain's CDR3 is CASSPGTRVETQYF. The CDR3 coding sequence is TGTGCCAGCAGTCCCGGGACGAGGGTAGAGACCCAGTACTTC.

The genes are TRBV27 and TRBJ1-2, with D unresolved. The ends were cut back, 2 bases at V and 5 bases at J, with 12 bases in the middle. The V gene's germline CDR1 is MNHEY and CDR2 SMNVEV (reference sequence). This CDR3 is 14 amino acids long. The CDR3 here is CASSLSGLSYGYTF. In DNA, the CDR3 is TGTGCCAGCAGTTTAAGTGGGCTATCGTATGGCTACACCTTC.

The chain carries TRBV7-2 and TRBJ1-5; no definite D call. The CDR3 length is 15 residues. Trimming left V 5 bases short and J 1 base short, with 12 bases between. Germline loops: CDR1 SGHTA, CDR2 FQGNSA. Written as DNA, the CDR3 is TGTGCCAGCAGCCGCAATGCGGAGAGCAATCAGCCCCAGCATTTT. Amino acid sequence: CASSRNAESNQPQHF.

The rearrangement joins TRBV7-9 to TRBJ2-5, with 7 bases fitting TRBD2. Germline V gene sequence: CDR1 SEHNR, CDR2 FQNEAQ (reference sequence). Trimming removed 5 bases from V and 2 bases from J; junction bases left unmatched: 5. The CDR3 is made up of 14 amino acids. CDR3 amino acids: CASSKEGLQETQYF. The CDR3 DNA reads TGTGCCAGCAGCAAGGAGGGACTACAAGAGACCCAGTACTTC.

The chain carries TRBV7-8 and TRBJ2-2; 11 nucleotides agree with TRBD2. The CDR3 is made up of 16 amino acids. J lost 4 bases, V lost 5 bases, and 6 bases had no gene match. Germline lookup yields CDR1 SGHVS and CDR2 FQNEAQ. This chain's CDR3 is CASSDPSGGPTGELFF. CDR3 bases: TGTGCCAGCAGCGACCCTAGCGGGGGGCCCACCGGGGAGCTGTTTTTT.

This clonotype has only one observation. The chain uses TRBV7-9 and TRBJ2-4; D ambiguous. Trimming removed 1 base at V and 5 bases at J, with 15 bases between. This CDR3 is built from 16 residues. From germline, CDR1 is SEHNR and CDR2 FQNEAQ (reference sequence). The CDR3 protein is CASSLVDVPLENIQYF. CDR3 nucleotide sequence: TGTGCCAGCAGCTTAGTGGATGTCCCCCTCGAAAACATTCAGTACTTC.

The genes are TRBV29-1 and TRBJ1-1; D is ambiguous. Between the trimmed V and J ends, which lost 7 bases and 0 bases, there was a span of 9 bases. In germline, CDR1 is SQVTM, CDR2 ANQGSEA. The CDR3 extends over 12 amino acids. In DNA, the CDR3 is TGCAGCGGTGACGGGATGAACACTGAAGCTTTCTTT. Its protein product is CSGDGMNTEAFF.

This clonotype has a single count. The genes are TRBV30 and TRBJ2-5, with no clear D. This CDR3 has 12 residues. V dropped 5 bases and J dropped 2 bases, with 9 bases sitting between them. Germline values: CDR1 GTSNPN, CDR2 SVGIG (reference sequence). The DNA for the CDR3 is TGTGCCTGGGAAGGCGGTCAAGAGACCCAGTACTTC. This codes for CAWEGGQETQYF.

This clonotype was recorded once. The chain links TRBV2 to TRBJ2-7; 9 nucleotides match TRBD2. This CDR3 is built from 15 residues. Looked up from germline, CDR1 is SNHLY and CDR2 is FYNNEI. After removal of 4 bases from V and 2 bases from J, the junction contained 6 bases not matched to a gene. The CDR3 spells CASSAGTSPTYEQYV. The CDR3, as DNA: TGTGCCAGCAGTGCCGGGACTAGCCCCACCTACGAGCAGTACGTC.

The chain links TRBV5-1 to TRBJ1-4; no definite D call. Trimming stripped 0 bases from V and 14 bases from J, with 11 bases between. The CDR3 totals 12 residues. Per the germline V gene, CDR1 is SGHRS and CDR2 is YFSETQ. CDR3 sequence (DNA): TGCGCCAGCAGCTTGGAAGGACCCCCGCTGTTTTTT. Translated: CASSLEGPPLFF.

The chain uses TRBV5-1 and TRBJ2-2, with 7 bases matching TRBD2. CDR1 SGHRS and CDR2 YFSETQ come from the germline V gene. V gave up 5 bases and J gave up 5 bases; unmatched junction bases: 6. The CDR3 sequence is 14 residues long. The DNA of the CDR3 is TGCGCCAGCAGACTAGGTAGCGGGACCGGGGAGCTGTTTTTT. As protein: CASRLGSGTGELFF.

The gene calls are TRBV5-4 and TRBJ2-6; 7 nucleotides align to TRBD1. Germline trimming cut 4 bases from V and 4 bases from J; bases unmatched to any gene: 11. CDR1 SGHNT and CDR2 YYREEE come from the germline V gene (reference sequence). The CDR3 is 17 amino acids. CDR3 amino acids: CASSDRDSIWGANVLTF. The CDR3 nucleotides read TGTGCCAGCAGCGACAGGGATTCTATTTGGGGGGCCAACGTCCTGACTTTC.

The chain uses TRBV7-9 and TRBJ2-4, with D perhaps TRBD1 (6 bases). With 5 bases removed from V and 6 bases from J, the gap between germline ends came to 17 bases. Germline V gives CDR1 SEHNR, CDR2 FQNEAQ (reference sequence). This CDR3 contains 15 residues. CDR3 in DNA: TGTGCCAGCAGCCAGAGACAGGCCGAGGGAAACATTCAGTACTTC. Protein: CASSQRQAEGNIQYF.

CDR3 sequence reads: CASSQGQGSSYNEQFF. CDR3 DNA: TGCGCCAGCAGCCAGGGGCAGGGAAGCTCCTACAATGAGCAGTTCTTC. This sequence joins TRBV4-1 and TRBJ2-1, with D perhaps matching TRBD1 (5 bases). Per germline, CDR1 MGHRA and CDR2 YSYEKL. The CDR3 consists of 16 residues. V was shortened by 3 bases and J by 0 bases, with 12 bases between the two germline ends.

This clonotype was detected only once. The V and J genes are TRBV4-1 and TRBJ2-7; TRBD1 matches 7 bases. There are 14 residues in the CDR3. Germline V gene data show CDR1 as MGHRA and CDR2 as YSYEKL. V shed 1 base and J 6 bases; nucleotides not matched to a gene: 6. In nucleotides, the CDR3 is TGCGCCAGCAGCCAAGTCACAGGGGTAGGCGAGCAGTACTTC. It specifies CASSQVTGVGEQYF.

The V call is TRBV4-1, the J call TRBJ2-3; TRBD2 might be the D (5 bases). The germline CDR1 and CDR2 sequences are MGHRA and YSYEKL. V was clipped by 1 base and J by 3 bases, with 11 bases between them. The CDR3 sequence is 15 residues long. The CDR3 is CASSQVTQRTDTQYF. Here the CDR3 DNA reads TGCGCCAGCAGCCAAGTAACCCAGCGGACAGATACGCAGTATTTT.

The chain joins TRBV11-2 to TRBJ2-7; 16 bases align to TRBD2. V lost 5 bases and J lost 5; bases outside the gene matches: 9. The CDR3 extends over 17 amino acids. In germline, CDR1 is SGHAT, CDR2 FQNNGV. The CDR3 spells CASSPGTSGGAGDEQYF. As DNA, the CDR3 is TGTGCCAGCAGCCCCGGGACTAGCGGGGGGGCTGGGGACGAGCAGTACTTC.

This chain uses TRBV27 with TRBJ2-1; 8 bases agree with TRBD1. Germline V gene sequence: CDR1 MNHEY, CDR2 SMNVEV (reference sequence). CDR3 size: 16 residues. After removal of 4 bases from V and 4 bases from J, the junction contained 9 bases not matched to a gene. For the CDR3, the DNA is TGTGCCAGCAGTTCGATTGGGACAGGACTATACAATGAGCAGTTCTTC. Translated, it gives CASSSIGTGLYNEQFF.

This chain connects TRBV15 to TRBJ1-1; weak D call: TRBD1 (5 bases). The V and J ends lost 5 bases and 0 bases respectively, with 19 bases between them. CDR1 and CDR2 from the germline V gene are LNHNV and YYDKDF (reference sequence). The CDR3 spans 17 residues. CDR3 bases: TGTGCCACCAGCGCCCTGGGGACCTCCCGCATGAACACTGAAGCTTTCTTT. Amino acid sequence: CATSALGTSRMNTEAFF.